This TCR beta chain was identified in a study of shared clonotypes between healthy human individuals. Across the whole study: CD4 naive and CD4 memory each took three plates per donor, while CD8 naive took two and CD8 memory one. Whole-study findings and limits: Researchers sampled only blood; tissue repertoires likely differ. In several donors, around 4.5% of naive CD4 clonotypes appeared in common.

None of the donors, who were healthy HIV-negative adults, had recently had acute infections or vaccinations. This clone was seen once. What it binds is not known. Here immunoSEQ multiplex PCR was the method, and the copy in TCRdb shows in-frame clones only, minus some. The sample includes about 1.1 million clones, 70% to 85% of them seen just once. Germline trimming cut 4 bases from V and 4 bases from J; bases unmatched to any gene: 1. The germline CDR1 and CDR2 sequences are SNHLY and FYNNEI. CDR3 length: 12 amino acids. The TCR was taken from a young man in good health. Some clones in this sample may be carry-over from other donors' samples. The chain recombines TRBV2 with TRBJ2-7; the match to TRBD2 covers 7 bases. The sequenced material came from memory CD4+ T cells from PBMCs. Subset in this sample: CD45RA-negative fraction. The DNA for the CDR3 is TGTGCCAGCAGTGGGGAGGGGTACGAGCAGTACTTC. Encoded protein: CASSGEGYEQYF.